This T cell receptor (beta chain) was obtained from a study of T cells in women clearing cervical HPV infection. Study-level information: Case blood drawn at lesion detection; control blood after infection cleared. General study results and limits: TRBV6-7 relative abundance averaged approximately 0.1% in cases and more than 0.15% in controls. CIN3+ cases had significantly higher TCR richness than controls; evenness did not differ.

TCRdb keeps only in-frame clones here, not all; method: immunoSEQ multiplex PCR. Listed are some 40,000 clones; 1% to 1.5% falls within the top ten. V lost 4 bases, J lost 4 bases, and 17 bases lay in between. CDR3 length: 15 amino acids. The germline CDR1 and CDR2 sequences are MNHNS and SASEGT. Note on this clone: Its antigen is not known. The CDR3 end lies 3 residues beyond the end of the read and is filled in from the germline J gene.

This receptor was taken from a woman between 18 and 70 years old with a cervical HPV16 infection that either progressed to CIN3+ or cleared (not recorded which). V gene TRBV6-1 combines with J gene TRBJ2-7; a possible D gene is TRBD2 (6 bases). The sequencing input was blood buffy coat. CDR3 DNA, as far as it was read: TGTGCCAGCAGTGTCTCCGGGACTGGATTTTACGAG. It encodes CASSVSGTGFYE. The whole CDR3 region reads CASSVSGTGFYEQYF.